The next 27 T cell receptor beta chains were all read from a single sample in a study of blood T cell repertoires in COVID-19. Measured with immunoSEQ multiplex PCR; TCRdb has only the in-frame clones, and not every one. The sample records 15,000 to 20,000 clones, about nine tenths being singletons. The sequencing input was peripheral blood. These receptors were taken from a human donor in a cohort sampled during active COVID-19.

V and J are TRBV5-1 and TRBJ2-3, with D tentatively TRBD2 (6 bases). Germline CDR1 is SGHRS and CDR2 is YFSETQ. The CDR3 has 15 amino acids. Trimming removed 0 bases from V and 5 bases from J, with 13 bases in between. The CDR3 nucleotides read TGCGCCAGCAGCTTGGGAGTAGCGGAGGTAGATACGCAGTATTTT. This translates into CASSLGVAEVDTQYF.

This clone has just a few counts. The genes are TRBV6-6 and TRBJ1-3; TRBD1 matches at 8 bases. The V gene end was trimmed by 2 bases and the J gene end by 4 bases; junction bases not matched to a gene: 7. The germline V gene has CDR1 MNHNY and CDR2 SVGAGI (reference sequence). The CDR3 extends over 16 amino acids. The CDR3 sequence: CASSYEFRTGGNTIYF. In DNA form, the CDR3 reads TGTGCCAGCAGTTACGAATTTAGGACAGGGGGAAACACCATATATTTT.

This clone has just a few counts. V gene TRBV9 combines with J gene TRBJ2-2; TRBD2 aligns across 13 bases. V lost 4 bases to trimming and J lost 4 bases; unmatched junction nucleotides: 4. The CDR3 consists of 16 residues. The germline V gene has CDR1 SGDLS and CDR2 YYNGEE. The CDR3 loop is CASSFRLAGGTGELFF. The DNA of the CDR3 is TGTGCCAGCAGCTTTCGACTAGCGGGGGGCACCGGGGAGCTGTTTTTT.

This rearrangement joins TRBV12-3 or TRBV12-4 to TRBJ1-1; no clear D gene. V lost 3 bases to trimming and J lost 6 bases, with 11 bases between them. The CDR3 extends over 13 amino acids. CDR3 nucleotide sequence: TGTGCCAGCAGTTTCGAGGTCAGCCCTGAAGCTTTCTTT. Translating gives CASSFEVSPEAFF.

The V and J genes are TRBV12-5 and TRBJ2-7; D is perhaps TRBD1 (6 bases). This CDR3 comprises 15 residues. Germline V gene lookup returns CDR1 LGHNT and CDR2 FRNRAP. Trimming removed 1 base from V and 2 bases from J, with 12 bases in between. CDR3 amino acids: CASGLATGSPYEQYF. The CDR3 DNA follows: TGTGCTAGTGGTTTGGCGACAGGATCTCCCTACGAGCAGTACTTC.

This sequence joins TRBV20-1 and TRBJ2-3; D possibly corresponds to TRBD1 (6 bases). This CDR3 contains 16 residues. V was clipped by 3 bases and J by 2 bases, with 18 bases between them. In germline, CDR1 is DFQATT, CDR2 SNEGSKA (reference sequence). The CDR3 here is CSASPGVTSITDTQYF. The CDR3 DNA follows: TGCAGTGCTAGTCCAGGGGTTACTTCTATCACAGATACGCAGTATTTT.

The chain is built from TRBV11-2 and TRBJ2-1, with a tentative D call TRBD1 (6 bases). Germline V gene data show CDR1 as SGHAT and CDR2 as FQNNGV. Trimming removed 6 bases at V and 7 bases at J, with 25 bases between. The CDR3 has 17 residues. The CDR3 loop is CASRTTGLQGIKNEQFF. For the CDR3, the DNA is TGTGCCAGCAGGACCACGGGGCTACAGGGTATCAAGAATGAGCAGTTCTTC.

Only one count was recorded for this clone. The chain links TRBV5-6 to TRBJ2-5; D remains unclear. Germline CDR1 is SGHDT and CDR2 is YYEEEE. With 4 bases removed from V and 0 bases from J, the gap between germline ends came to 13 bases. CDR3 length equals 15 residues. CDR3 sequence: CASSSRLPYQETQYF. CDR3 coding DNA: TGTGCCAGCAGCAGCAGACTGCCGTACCAAGAGACCCAGTACTTC.

The chain uses TRBV5-1 and TRBJ2-5; no clear D. CDR3 length: 13 residues. Germline V gene sequence: CDR1 SGHRS, CDR2 YFSETQ. V dropped 0 bases and J dropped 4 bases, with 7 bases sitting between them. For the CDR3, the DNA is TGCGCCAGCAGCTTGGTTTTTAGAGAGACCCAGTACTTC. It yields the protein CASSLVFRETQYF.

The CDR3 sequence is CASSVDLRPPLHF. Here the CDR3 DNA reads TGTGCCAGCAGCGTAGATCTCCGTCCACCCCTCCACTTT. This chain joins TRBV9 and TRBJ1-6; D gene ambiguous. Germline lookup yields CDR1 SGDLS and CDR2 YYNGEE. The CDR3 runs 13 residues. Trimming shortened V by 0 bases and J by 11 bases, and 9 bases separated the two germline ends. The whole variable domain, filled in from reference TRBV9 and TRBJ1-6, reads DSGVTQTPKHLITATGQRVTLRCSPRSGDLSVYWYQQSLDQGLQFLIQYYNGEERAKGNILERFSAQQFPDLHSELNLSSLELGDSALYFCASSVDLRPPLHFGNGTRLTVT.

The chain is built from TRBV6-5 and TRBJ2-3, with TRBD2 matching 8 bases. The ends lost 4 bases at V and 2 bases at J; junction bases unmatched: 2. The CDR3 runs to 14 residues. Germline lookup yields CDR1 MNHEY and CDR2 SVGAGI. CDR3 region: CASSLAGHTDTQYF. The DNA for the CDR3 is TGTGCCAGCAGTTTAGCGGGGCACACAGATACGCAGTATTTT.

The genes are TRBV10-2 and TRBJ2-1; 8 nucleotides agree with TRBD2. V trimming: 11 bases; J trimming: 3 bases; junction bases outside the gene matches: 9. CDR1 and CDR2 from the germline V gene are WSHSY and SAAADI. The length of the CDR3 is 14 residues. The CDR3 loop reads CAAGRSGGYNEQFF. In DNA, the CDR3 is TGCGCCGCGGGGAGGAGCGGGGGCTACAATGAGCAGTTCTTC.

Points on this clone: Other DNA sequences in the same sample also yield this CDR3. The chain uses TRBV20-1 and TRBJ1-5, with D perhaps TRBD1 (5 bases). The germline V gene has CDR1 DFQATT and CDR2 SNEGSKA (reference sequence). CDR3 size: 18 residues. V was pared by 3 bases and J by 0 bases, with 21 bases between. The CDR3 loop is CSASRPTRALYSNQPQHF. The CDR3, as DNA: TGCAGTGCTAGTCGTCCCACCAGGGCCCTCTATAGCAATCAGCCCCAGCATTTT.

The chain couples TRBV5-5 to TRBJ1-1; a weak D match, TRBD1 (6 bases). Per germline, CDR1 SGHKS and CDR2 YYEKEE (reference sequence). The CDR3 has 16 amino acids. V lost 0 bases to trimming and J lost 4 bases, with 16 bases between them. CDR3 amino acids: CASSLEYAAQGTEAFF. CDR3 DNA sequence: TGTGCCAGCAGCTTGGAGTATGCAGCACAGGGCACTGAAGCTTTCTTT.

The chain carries TRBV5-4 and TRBJ1-3; maybe TRBD1 (5 bases). Germline V gene data show CDR1 as SGHNT and CDR2 as YYREEE (reference sequence). Trimming pared 2 bases from V and 12 bases from J, leaving 21 bases between. The CDR3 runs to 15 residues. DNA for the CDR3: TGTGCCAGCAGCTTAAAGACAGCCTCTGGAAAGGGCATATATTTT. Residues: CASSLKTASGKGIYF.

The J gene is TRBJ2-7, the V gene TRBV5-1; D is unclear. The V end lost 5 bases, the J end lost 1 base, and 19 bases lay between the germline ends. The CDR3 consists of 16 residues. CDR1 and CDR2 from the germline V gene are SGHRS and YFSETQ. DNA for the CDR3: TGCGCCAGCAGGATCGCCCGAGAGCCTTTGTCCTACGAGCAGTACTTC. Its protein is CASRIAREPLSYEQYF.

V and J are TRBV9 and TRBJ1-2; the D is unclear. V was trimmed by 0 bases and J by 2 bases, leaving 8 bases between them. Per germline, CDR1 SGDLS and CDR2 YYNGEE. There are 14 residues in the CDR3. In nucleotides, the CDR3 is TGTGCCAGCAGCGTAGGTGGCGGGAACTATGGCTACACCTTC. This sequence encodes CASSVGGGNYGYTF. Combining the CDR3 with reference TRBV9 and TRBJ1-2 gives the whole variable domain DSGVTQTPKHLITATGQRVTLRCSPRSGDLSVYWYQQSLDQGLQFLIQYYNGEERAKGNILERFSAQQFPDLHSELNLSSLELGDSALYFCASSVGGGNYGYTFGSGTRLTVV.

The chain employs TRBV6-5 and TRBJ1-6; no reliable D call. This CDR3 has 15 amino acids. V lost 3 bases to trimming and J lost 7 bases, with 13 bases between them. The V gene's germline CDR1 is MNHEY and CDR2 SVGAGI. Written as DNA, the CDR3 is TGTGCCAGCAGTTATGTTTCAGAGGGCAATTCACCCCTCCACTTT. Its translation is CASSYVSEGNSPLHF.

The rearrangement links TRBV2 to TRBJ2-1, with a tentative D call TRBD1 (6 bases). The CDR3 runs to 17 residues. Trimming removed 7 bases at V and 0 bases at J, with 19 bases between. Germline loops: CDR1 SNHLY, CDR2 FYNNEI. The CDR3 spells CASTVQGILLSYNEQFF. The CDR3 bases are TGTGCCAGCACCGTCCAGGGGATACTTCTCTCCTACAATGAGCAGTTCTTC.

This sequence joins TRBV30 and TRBJ1-5; weak D call: TRBD1 (5 bases). The CDR3 loop spans 15 amino acids. V was pared by 3 bases and J by 4 bases, with 16 bases between. CDR1 GTSNPN and CDR2 SVGIG come from the germline V gene (reference sequence). CDR3 region: CAWRTSGGGNQPQHF. CDR3 sequence (DNA): TGTGCCTGGAGAACCTCCGGGGGGGGAAATCAGCCCCAGCATTTT.

The rearrangement links TRBV27 to TRBJ2-2; D not resolved. This CDR3 comprises 14 residues. Germline V lookup: CDR1 MNHEY, CDR2 SMNVEV (reference sequence). V was clipped by 8 bases and J by 2 bases, with 12 bases between them. Written as DNA, the CDR3 is TGTGCCAGCGGAAGTTTGGGCAACACCGGGGAGCTGTTTTTT. This sequence encodes CASGSLGNTGELFF.

This chain uses TRBV30 with TRBJ2-1; 9 positions agree with TRBD1. CDR1 is GTSNPN and CDR2 is SVGIG in the germline V gene (reference sequence). The CDR3 consists of 13 residues. The V gene end was trimmed by 7 bases and the J gene end by 4 bases; junction bases not matched to a gene: 5. CDR3 in amino acids: CASDRGVYNEQFF. CDR3 DNA sequence: TGTGCCTCGGACAGGGGCGTTTACAATGAGCAGTTCTTC.

The chain links TRBV18 to TRBJ1-2; D unclear. CDR1 and CDR2 from the germline V gene are KGHSH and LQKENI. This CDR3 contains 12 residues. V was pared by 4 bases and J by 3 bases, with 6 bases between. The CDR3 nucleotides are TGTGCCAGCTCACACCGGGACTATGGCTACACCTTC. Translation gives CASSHRDYGYTF.

The V gene is TRBV10-3, the J gene TRBJ1-2; TRBD1 agrees at 8 bases. Germline lookup yields CDR1 ENHRY and CDR2 SYGVKD. V lost 4 bases, J lost 2 bases, and 6 bases stayed unmatched. This CDR3 is 15 amino acids long. CDR3 DNA sequence: TGTGCCATCAGTGGGGGGGACAGGAGGAACTATGGCTACACCTTC. Translating gives CAISGGDRRNYGYTF.

CDR3 region: CASSPRGGNTQYF. The CDR3 bases are TGTGCCAGCAGTCCCAGGGGTGGGAATACGCAGTATTTT. The J gene is TRBJ2-3, the V gene TRBV27, with D possibly TRBD1 on 6 matching bases. CDR3 size: 13 residues. CDR1 is MNHEY and CDR2 is SMNVEV in the germline V gene (reference sequence). V lost 5 bases, J lost 7 bases, and 13 bases lay in between.

The chain has TRBV5-1 and TRBJ2-1; a possible D gene is TRBD1 (5 bases). CDR1 is SGHRS and CDR2 is YFSETQ in the germline V gene. V lost 0 bases, J lost 8 bases, and 6 bases lay in between. This CDR3 has 12 residues. CDR3 in DNA: TGCGCCAGCAGCTTGGAAGGGGATGAGCAGTTCTTC. It encodes CASSLEGDEQFF.

J is TRBJ2-7 and V is TRBV5-6, with TRBD1 matching 8 bases. Germline CDR1 reads SGHDT; CDR2 reads YYEEEE. With V trimmed by 4 bases and J by 3 bases, 9 bases remained unmatched. This CDR3 comprises 15 residues. The CDR3, as DNA: TGTGCCAGCAGCCAACCCGGGACAGGTCTCTACGAGCAGTACTTC. It is translated as CASSQPGTGLYEQYF. Drawing the rest from reference TRBV5-6 and TRBJ2-7, the complete variable domain is DAGVTQSPTHLIKTRGQQVTLRCSPKSGHDTVSWYQQALGQGPQFIFQYYEEEERQRGNFPDRFSGHQFPNYSSELNVNALLLGDSALYLCASSQPGTGLYEQYFGPGTRLTVT.